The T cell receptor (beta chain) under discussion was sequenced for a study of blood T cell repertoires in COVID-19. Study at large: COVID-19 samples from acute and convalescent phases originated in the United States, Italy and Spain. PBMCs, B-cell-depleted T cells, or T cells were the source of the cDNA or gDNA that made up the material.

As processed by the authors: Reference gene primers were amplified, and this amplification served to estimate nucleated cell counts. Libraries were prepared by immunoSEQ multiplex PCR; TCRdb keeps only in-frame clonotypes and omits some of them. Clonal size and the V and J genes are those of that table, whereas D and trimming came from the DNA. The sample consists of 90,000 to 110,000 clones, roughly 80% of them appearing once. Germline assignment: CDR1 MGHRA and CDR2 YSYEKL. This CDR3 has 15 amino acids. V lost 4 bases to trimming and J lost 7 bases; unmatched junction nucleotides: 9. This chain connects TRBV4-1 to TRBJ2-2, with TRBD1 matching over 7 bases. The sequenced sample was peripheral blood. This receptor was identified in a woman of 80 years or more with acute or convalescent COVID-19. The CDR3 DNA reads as TGCGCCAGCAGCCCCACAGGGGTGAGGAACGGGGAGCTGTTTTTT. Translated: CASSPTGVRNGELFF.